Below, 29 T cell receptor beta chains from the same sample are listed, as sequenced in a study of PD-L1 blockade in urothelial cancer. Repertoires were generated with immunoSEQ multiplex PCR, while TCRdb's copy carries only in-frame clones and drops some. The data contain under 100,000 clones, roughly 87% of them singletons. This specimen consisted of PBMCs, obtained around atezolizumab (anti-PD-L1) treatment. The receptors stem from a man between 65 and 85 years old with urothelial cancer.

The chain links TRBV7-2 to TRBJ2-5; TRBD2 matches at 7 bases. With V trimmed by 7 bases and J by 5 bases, 7 bases remained unmatched. The CDR3 has 13 amino acids. CDR1 is SGHTA and CDR2 is FQGNSA in the germline V gene. The CDR3 loop reads CASTPGRVETQYF. Here the CDR3 DNA reads TGTGCCAGCACACCGGGGAGGGTGGAGACCCAGTACTTC.

This chain links TRBV10-2 with TRBJ1-1; 8 bases are shared with TRBD1. Germline CDR1 and CDR2: WSHSY and SAAADI. The CDR3 has 13 residues. The V and J ends lost 3 bases and 7 bases, in that order; junction bases with no gene match: 4. CDR3 in amino acids: CASSDAGTGEAFF. CDR3 sequence (DNA): TGCGCCAGCAGTGACGCCGGGACAGGTGAAGCTTTCTTT.

The chain uses TRBV10-3 and TRBJ1-5; D gene unclear. Deletions cut 3 bases from V and 5 bases from J, with 5 bases between. CDR1 and CDR2 from the germline V gene are ENHRY and SYGVKD. CDR3 length equals 12 residues. The CDR3 is CAISDRDQPQHF. Here the CDR3 DNA reads TGTGCCATCAGTGATCGAGATCAGCCCCAGCATTTT.

The chain is built from TRBV5-1 and TRBJ2-5; 7 bases agree with TRBD2. The germline CDR1 and CDR2 sequences are SGHRS and YFSETQ. The CDR3 is made up of 16 amino acids. The trim removed 1 base at V and 4 bases at J, leaving 10 bases unmatched. The CDR3 region is CASSLTPGREGETQYF. Written as DNA, the CDR3 is TGCGCCAGCAGCTTGACCCCGGGGAGGGAGGGAGAGACCCAGTACTTC.

This chain joins TRBV9 and TRBJ1-1; tentative D call: TRBD1 (5 bases). This CDR3 is 13 amino acids long. Germline-derived CDR1 and CDR2 are SGDLS and YYNGEE. Trimming pared 1 base from V and 1 base from J, leaving 5 bases between. Here the CDR3 reads CASSVQGNTEAFF. The CDR3 DNA reads as TGTGCCAGCAGCGTACAGGGGAACACTGAAGCTTTCTTT. Together with reference TRBV9 and TRBJ1-1, the CDR3 gives the full variable domain: DSGVTQTPKHLITATGQRVTLRCSPRSGDLSVYWYQQSLDQGLQFLIQYYNGEERAKGNILERFSAQQFPDLHSELNLSSLELGDSALYFCASSVQGNTEAFFGQGTRLTVV.

This clone has a handful of counts. The V gene is TRBV2, the J gene TRBJ2-3; D might be TRBD2 (5 bases). There are 15 residues in the CDR3. Germline assignment: CDR1 SNHLY and CDR2 FYNNEI. Trimming stripped 3 bases from V and 2 bases from J, with 12 bases between. The CDR3 sequence is CASSDGPSLTDTQYF. CDR3 in DNA: TGTGCCAGCAGTGATGGCCCTAGCCTCACAGATACGCAGTATTTT.

This clone has just one count. The chain couples TRBV9 to TRBJ1-2, with 9 bases aligning to TRBD1. V shed 3 bases, J shed 5 bases, and the junction held 14 bases outside the gene matches. Germline CDR1 and CDR2: SGDLS and YYNGEE. This CDR3 is built from 17 residues. CDR3 sequence (DNA): TGTGCCAGCAGCGAGACAGGTGCGGGACAGGGATCTTATGGCTACACCTTC. Translation: CASSETGAGQGSYGYTF.

This clone was observed at least ten times. The chain uses TRBV15 and TRBJ1-5; unclear D gene. CDR1 is LNHNV and CDR2 is YYDKDF in the germline V gene (reference sequence). Trimming stripped 1 base from V and 2 bases from J, with 12 bases between. This CDR3 has 16 residues. CDR3 sequence: CATSRGQKLGNQPQHF. DNA of the CDR3: TGTGCCACCAGCAGAGGCCAGAAACTAGGCAATCAGCCCCAGCATTTT.

The chain is built from TRBV6-1 and TRBJ1-2; a weak D match, TRBD1 (6 bases). Germline V gives CDR1 MNHNS, CDR2 SASEGT. This CDR3 spans 14 amino acids. V gave up 5 bases and J gave up 5 bases, with 15 bases separating them. The CDR3 sequence is CASSQGGGRYGYTF. The CDR3 coding sequence is TGTGCCAGCAGTCAGGGTGGGGGCAGGTATGGCTACACCTTC.

The chain has TRBV4-2 and TRBJ2-3; D not certain. The CDR3 has 14 residues. Trimming took 1 base from V and 3 from J, leaving 8 bases between them. The germline V gene encodes CDR1 LGHNA and CDR2 YNFKEQ. The CDR3 coding sequence is TGTGCCAGCAGCCAAGGTGGCGGTACAGATACGCAGTATTTT. Amino acid sequence: CASSQGGGTDTQYF.

This clone was observed a handful of times. The rearrangement joins TRBV19 to TRBJ1-3; D not resolved. The V gene lost 5 bases and the J gene lost 1 base, with 6 bases spanning the gap. The CDR3 sequence is 13 residues long. Germline CDR1 and CDR2: LNHDA and SQIVND (reference sequence). The CDR3 region has the DNA TGTGCCAGTAGTGCTGCGTCTGGAAACACCATATATTTT. The encoded protein is CASSAASGNTIYF.

V gene TRBV5-1 combines with J gene TRBJ2-2; D perhaps matches TRBD2 (5 bases). V shed 4 bases and J shed 7 bases, with 11 bases lying between them. The germline V gene has CDR1 SGHRS and CDR2 YFSETQ. This CDR3 is 13 amino acids long. Here the CDR3 reads CASSEPRGGELFF. The CDR3 DNA sequence: TGCGCCAGCAGCGAACCACGGGGCGGGGAGCTGTTTTTT.

This clone appeared once. The chain recombines TRBV6-1 with TRBJ2-1; 14 positions agree with TRBD2. Germline loops: CDR1 MNHNS, CDR2 SASEGT. The CDR3 loop spans 15 amino acids. CDR3 sequence (DNA): TGTGGGACTAGCGGGGGGCCGAGCTCCTACAATGAGCAGTTCTTC. Translation: CGTSGGPSSYNEQFF.

The chain combines TRBV12-5 with TRBJ1-5; D is possibly TRBD1 (5 bases). The V gene's germline CDR1 is LGHNT and CDR2 FRNRAP. V dropped 3 bases and J dropped 6 bases, with 9 bases sitting between them. The CDR3 spans 13 residues. The CDR3 is CASGFAGGQPQHF. CDR3 in DNA: TGTGCTAGTGGTTTCGCGGGGGGTCAGCCCCAGCATTTT.

The chain carries TRBV4-1 and TRBJ2-2; TRBD1 aligns across 8 bases. Germline V lookup: CDR1 MGHRA, CDR2 YSYEKL. This CDR3 has 18 residues. The ends lost 0 bases at V and 5 bases at J; junction bases unmatched: 11. The CDR3 is CASSQDQRDRGFTGELFF. Here the CDR3 DNA reads TGCGCCAGCAGCCAAGATCAACGAGACAGGGGTTTTACCGGGGAGCTGTTTTTT.

This rearrangement joins TRBV7-2 to TRBJ1-2, with D perhaps matching TRBD1 (5 bases). The germline CDR1 and CDR2 sequences are SGHTA and FQGNSA. V lost 5 bases and J 6 bases, leaving 13 bases between the germline ends. CDR3 size: 13 residues. CDR3 coding DNA: TGTGCCAGCAGCCCATGGGGGGTGGATGGCTACACCTTC. The encoded protein is CASSPWGVDGYTF.

This clone was found a few times. V and J are TRBV2 and TRBJ1-1; 8 bases agree with TRBD1. This CDR3 is 15 amino acids long. The junction had 7 bases not matched to a gene; V was cut back by 1 base and J by 6 bases. Looked up from germline, CDR1 is SNHLY and CDR2 is FYNNEI. CDR3 loop: CASSEERTGIAEAFF. The CDR3 nucleotides read TGTGCCAGCAGTGAAGAGCGGACAGGGATTGCTGAAGCTTTCTTT.

This clone showed up just a few times. The chain couples TRBV7-3 to TRBJ2-2; 8 bases align to TRBD2. This CDR3 region has 15 residues. Trimming at V came to 5 bases and at J to 2 bases, leaving 4 bases not matched to a gene. Germline V gene sequence: CDR1 SGHTA, CDR2 FQGTGA. The chain's CDR3 is CASSPRGGNTGELFF. CDR3 in DNA: TGTGCCAGCAGCCCCCGGGGGGGTAACACCGGGGAGCTGTTTTTT.

The chain employs TRBV27 and TRBJ2-7; 7 nucleotides line up with TRBD1. V dropped 10 bases and J dropped 6; count of bases not matched to a gene: 9. This CDR3 spans 12 amino acids. Germline CDR1 reads MNHEY; CDR2 reads SMNVEV (reference sequence). The CDR3 protein is CATTSTGTEQYF. The CDR3 DNA reads as TGTGCCACCACTTCGACAGGGACCGAGCAGTACTTC.

Remarks on this clone: The sample carries other DNA sequences with the same CDR3. CDR3 sequence (DNA): TGTGCCAGCAGTCGGACAGGGGGTGAGCAGTACTTC. Its translation is CASSRTGGEQYF. The genes are TRBV6-5 and TRBJ2-7; 10 nucleotides agree with TRBD1. V trimming: 5 bases; J trimming: 7 bases; junction bases outside the gene matches: 2. The CDR3 loop spans 12 amino acids. The germline V gene has CDR1 MNHEY and CDR2 SVGAGI.

This chain joins TRBV11-2 and TRBJ1-4; no clear D. The CDR3 has 15 residues. In germline, CDR1 is SGHAT, CDR2 FQNNGV. Between the trimmed V and J ends, which lost 4 bases and 7 bases, there was a span of 16 bases. The CDR3 nucleotides read TGTGCCAGCAGCTCAGGCCGGGGAAGTAGTGAAAAACTGTTTTTT. Amino acid sequence: CASSSGRGSSEKLFF.

This chain joins TRBV7-3 and TRBJ2-5; possibly TRBD1 for D (6 bases). Germline-derived CDR1 and CDR2 are SGHTA and FQGTGA. The length of the CDR3 is 13 residues. V shed 1 base and J shed 5 bases, with 8 bases lying between them. The CDR3 DNA reads as TGTGCCAGCAGCTTAAACAGGGTTGAGACCCAGTACTTC. This codes for CASSLNRVETQYF.

The CDR3 is CASSYGTGNEAFF. The CDR3 DNA reads TGTGCCAGCAGTTACGGGACAGGGAATGAAGCTTTCTTT. The chain joins TRBV6-6 to TRBJ1-1, with 9 positions matching TRBD1. Trimming took 2 bases from V and 7 from J; bases not matched to a gene: 2. The CDR3 extends over 13 amino acids. Germline CDR1 reads MNHNY; CDR2 reads SVGAGI (reference sequence).

The chain combines TRBV5-6 with TRBJ2-5; no definite D call. The CDR3 contains 13 residues. The V and J ends lost 1 base and 4 bases respectively, with 8 bases between them. Looked up from germline, CDR1 is SGHDT and CDR2 is YYEEEE. The CDR3 nucleotides read TGTGCCAGCAGCTTGTCGGGTCTAGAGACCCAGTACTTC. This encodes CASSLSGLETQYF.

In nucleotides, the CDR3 is TGTGCCAGCTCACCTCAGGAGGGATCCACTAATGAAAAACTGTTTTTT. Protein sequence: CASSPQEGSTNEKLFF. V is TRBV18 and J is TRBJ1-4, with unresolved D. Trimming left V 3 bases short and J 2 bases short, with 13 bases between. CDR1 and CDR2 from the germline V gene are KGHSH and LQKENI. The CDR3 length is 16 residues.

A single count supports this clone. The V call is TRBV7-2, the J call TRBJ1-2, with a weak D call TRBD1 (6 bases). Germline V lookup: CDR1 SGHTA, CDR2 FQGNSA. V dropped 1 base and J dropped 7 bases, with 13 bases sitting between them. This CDR3 contains 14 residues. CDR3 bases: TGTGCCAGCAGCTTAGGGGTCCTCAGGGGTGGCTACACCTTC. Amino acids: CASSLGVLRGGYTF.

This clone has ten or more counts. This rearrangement joins TRBV4-1 to TRBJ2-3, with D unclear. This CDR3 has 15 residues. Looked up from germline, CDR1 is MGHRA and CDR2 is YSYEKL. V lost 0 bases and J lost 0, with 7 bases in between. Written as DNA, the CDR3 is TGCGCCAGCAGCCAAGATAGCTCTAGCACAGATACGCAGTATTTT. It translates to CASSQDSSSTDTQYF.

The CDR3, as DNA: TGTGCCACCTGGACAGGAGGGCAAGAGACCCAGTACTTC. It specifies CATWTGGQETQYF. V and J are TRBV10-3 and TRBJ2-5, with D possibly matching TRBD1 (7 bases). V shed 10 bases and J shed 2 bases, with 14 bases lying between them. CDR3 length: 13 residues. Germline CDR1 is ENHRY and CDR2 is SYGVKD.

V is TRBV7-9 and J is TRBJ2-7; D is possibly TRBD1 (5 bases). Trimming stripped 4 bases from V and 3 bases from J, with 7 bases between. The CDR3 contains 12 residues. In germline, CDR1 is SEHNR, CDR2 FQNEAQ (reference sequence). CDR3 sequence reads: CASSSQGYEQYF. CDR3 in DNA: TGTGCCAGCAGCTCCCAGGGCTACGAGCAGTACTTC.